The source of this T cell receptor (beta chain) is a study of human T cells and chemical hapten exposure. A few counts support this clonotype. Individual cDNA molecules had unique molecular identifiers attached to them by the library. TCRdb independently ran MiXCR on the RACE reads; one entry per CDR3 protein. The sample carries fewer than 400,000 distinct CDR3 sequences, around 7% recorded once. Time point of the sample: patch test 1, 2 weeks after DPC sensitization. Regarding treatment: therapeutic diphenylcyclopropenone sensitization with weekly scalp DPC. The length of the CDR3 is 13 residues. V lost 5 bases and J lost 1, with 11 bases in between. Germline-derived CDR1 and CDR2 are DFQATT and SNEGSKA (reference sequence).

The TCR originated in a young woman with alopecia areata. Some clones in this sample may be carry-over from other donors' samples. The chain employs TRBV20-1 and TRBJ1-1; tentative D call: TRBD1 (5 bases). The material was whole blood, obtained in connection with sensitization to the hapten diphenylcyclopropenone (DPC). CDR3: CSAQNQGNTEAFF. The CDR3 DNA follows: TGCAGTGCTCAGAATCAGGGGAACACTGAAGCTTTCTTT.